These 16 T cell receptor beta chains were sequenced from one sample in a study of read filtering for tumor transcriptome and immune sequencing. From about 0.4 ug of RNA, a library with molecular barcoded alpha/delta and beta/gamma adaptors was made. TCRdb passed the reads through MiXCR, listing each CDR3 protein once. The repertoire includes 85,000 to 100,000 distinct CDR3 sequences, 20% to 25% of them detected once, and 11% sits in the top ten. Sequenced: a population of CD138-negative cells sorted from bone marrow. The receptors were sampled from a donor over 35 with multiple myeloma.

This clonotype was found a few times. In nucleotides, the CDR3 is TGCGCCAGCAGCTTGCTCGGGGGGGCTATTGAGCAGTTCTTC. This encodes CASSLLGGAIEQFF. V and J are TRBV5-1 and TRBJ2-1; 8 nucleotides align to TRBD2. J was trimmed by 9 bases and V by 1 base; bases with no gene match: 6. Germline V gene sequence: CDR1 SGHRS, CDR2 YFSETQ. The CDR3 length is 14 residues.

V gene TRBV11-1 combines with J gene TRBJ1-6, with 10 bases matching TRBD1. The V and J ends lost 2 bases and 8 bases, in that order; junction bases with no gene match: 3. This CDR3 has 15 residues. The germline V gene encodes CDR1 SGHAT and CDR2 FQDESV (reference sequence). CDR3 region: CASSLHGQGDSPLHF. The CDR3, as DNA: TGTGCCAGCAGCTTACATGGACAGGGGGATTCACCCCTCCACTTT.

In its sample, this clonotype was seen a few times. A single base separates this from a much larger clone, so it may be a read error. The CDR3 sequence is CASSRTSSYEQYF. Here the CDR3 DNA reads TGTGCCAGCAGCAGGACAAGCTCCTACGAGCAGTACTTC. The chain recombines TRBV28 with TRBJ2-7, with D perhaps TRBD1 (5 bases). CDR1 is MDHEN and CDR2 is SYDVKM in the germline V gene. This CDR3 has 13 residues. V was trimmed by 6 bases and J by 0 bases, leaving 9 bases between them.

The rearrangement links TRBV4-1 to TRBJ1-3, with D uncertain. This CDR3 has 13 amino acids. The V gene lost 4 bases and the J gene lost 8 bases, with 12 bases spanning the gap. Germline assignment: CDR1 MGHRA and CDR2 YSYEKL. CDR3 in amino acids: CASSRPGIDTIYF. The CDR3 DNA sequence: TGCGCCAGCAGCCGCCCTGGGATAGACACCATATATTTT.

Worth noting for this clonotype: A read error may explain this, as a much larger clone is one base away. The chain combines TRBV5-1 with TRBJ2-5; D remains ambiguous. The germline V gene has CDR1 SGHRS and CDR2 YFSETQ. Deletions cut 3 bases from V and 0 bases from J, with 6 bases between. CDR3 length: 13 amino acids. CDR3 coding DNA: TGCGCCAGCAGCTCCGAGTACCAAGAGACCCAGTACTTC. This sequence encodes CASSSEYQETQYF.

Notes on this clonotype: A much larger clone sits a single nucleotide away, making a read error possible. The chain uses TRBV28 and TRBJ2-7; D is undetermined. The germline V gene has CDR1 MDHEN and CDR2 SYDVKM. There are 13 residues in the CDR3. The germline V and J ends were trimmed by 6 bases and 4 bases, with 13 bases remaining between them. CDR3 amino acids: CASSPGWRYEQYF. The CDR3 DNA is TGTGCCAGCAGCCCCGGCTGGCGTTACGAGCAGTACTTC.

As to this clonotype: Since a much larger clone is just one base distant, this may be a read error. This chain uses TRBV5-1 with TRBJ1-5, with 8 bases fitting TRBD1. The CDR3 runs 15 residues. The trim removed 4 bases at V and 5 bases at J, leaving 8 bases unmatched. Germline-derived CDR1 and CDR2 are SGHRS and YFSETQ. The CDR3 sequence: CASSLSGGRDQPQHF. The CDR3 DNA reads TGCGCCAGCAGCCTCTCAGGGGGCCGGGATCAGCCCCAGCATTTT.

Only one count was recorded for this clonotype. This may arise from a read error, as a much more abundant clone is one base away. The J gene is TRBJ1-1, the V gene TRBV29-1, with D possibly being TRBD1 (6 bases). V gave up 4 bases and J gave up 10 bases, with 10 bases separating them. Germline CDR1 SQVTM, CDR2 ANQGSEA. CDR3 length: 10 amino acids. CDR3 sequence (DNA): TGCAGCGTTGTGAGGGGGGGAGCTTTCTTT. Translating gives CSVVRGGAFF.

Many counts were recorded for this clonotype. The rearrangement links TRBV28 to TRBJ2-1; D might be TRBD1 (6 bases). Looked up from germline, CDR1 is MDHEN and CDR2 is SYDVKM. Trimming took 2 bases from V and 5 from J, leaving 10 bases between them. The CDR3 covers 14 residues. The CDR3 DNA reads as TGTGCCAGCAGTTTAGGACAGCTAAACAATGAGCAGTTCTTC. This sequence encodes CASSLGQLNNEQFF.

About this clonotype: An end of the junction differs from the germline gene, which may be a read error. The chain employs TRBV7-9 and TRBJ1-5; perhaps TRBD1 as D (5 bases). Germline V gene lookup returns CDR1 SEHNR and CDR2 FQNEAQ (reference sequence). This CDR3 is 14 amino acids long. The CDR3 bases are TGTGCCAGCAGCCCGGGGTCGGGGGATCAGGCCCAGCATTTT. It yields the protein CASSPGSGDQAQHF.

At least ten counts were recorded for this clonotype. The CDR3 region has the DNA TGTGCCAGCAGCGTAGCTACCCCGGCGTGGGGGCGAATGGAGACCCAGTACTTC. Residues: CASSVATPAWGRMETQYF. The chain has TRBV9 and TRBJ2-5; tentative D call: TRBD1 (6 bases). Germline values: CDR1 SGDLS, CDR2 YYNGEE. The V and J ends lost 0 bases and 5 bases respectively, with 23 bases between them. CDR3 length: 18 residues. The whole variable domain, filled in from reference TRBV9 and TRBJ2-5, reads DSGVTQTPKHLITATGQRVTLRCSPRSGDLSVYWYQQSLDQGLQFLIQYYNGEERAKGNILERFSAQQFPDLHSELNLSSLELGDSALYFCASSVATPAWGRMETQYFGPGTRLLVL.

A word on this clonotype: This could be a read error, since a much larger clone is one nucleotide away. This chain connects TRBV2 to TRBJ1-1; D is possibly TRBD1 (6 bases). Looked up from germline, CDR1 is SNHLY and CDR2 is FYNNEI. The CDR3 extends over 16 amino acids. The CDR3 region has the DNA TGTGCCAGCAGATTAGGGGGGGGGGAAAGAAGCACTGAAGCTCTCTTT. Its translation is CASRLGGGERSTEALF.

The V call is TRBV19, the J call TRBJ1-5, with D uncertain. The CDR3 has 13 residues. The V gene's germline CDR1 is LNHDA and CDR2 SQIVND (reference sequence). Trimming shortened V by 7 bases and J by 2 bases, and 9 bases separated the two germline ends. Here the CDR3 DNA reads TGTGCCAGTATTGAAAAACGCAATCAGCCCCAGCATTTT. Translation: CASIEKRNQPQHF. The full variable domain, in which reference TRBV19 and TRBJ1-5 provide the parts outside the CDR3, is DGGITQSPKYLFRKEGQNVTLSCEQNLNHDAMYWYRQDPGQGLRLIYYSQIVNDFQKGDIAEGYSVSREKKESFPLTVTSAQKNPTAFYLCASIEKRNQPQHFGDGTRLSIL.

In this sample, this clonotype turned up many times. The rearrangement uses TRBV27 and TRBJ2-7, with D possibly being TRBD1 or TRBD2 (5 bases each). V was cut by 6 bases and J by 0 bases, with 15 bases left in between. The CDR3 has 15 residues. Germline V CDR1 and CDR2: MNHEY, SMNVEV (reference sequence). The CDR3 DNA is TGTGCCAGCAGACTTCAACCAGGGAGCTCCTACGAGCAGTACTTC. Translated: CASRLQPGSSYEQYF.

At least ten counts were recorded for this clonotype. The rearrangement links TRBV5-1 to TRBJ1-1, with D maybe TRBD1 (5 bases). CDR3 length: 14 amino acids. V shed 2 bases and J shed 1 base, with 9 bases lying between them. CDR1 is SGHRS and CDR2 is YFSETQ in the germline V gene. The CDR3 DNA is TGCGCCAGCAGCTTAGGGGATTGGAACACTGAAGCTTTCTTT. Translation gives CASSLGDWNTEAFF.

The chain is built from TRBV5-1 and TRBJ2-5; weak D call: TRBD2 (5 bases). The germline V and J ends were trimmed by 0 bases and 0 bases, with 12 bases remaining between them. Germline assignment: CDR1 SGHRS and CDR2 YFSETQ. This CDR3 contains 16 residues. CDR3 nucleotides: TGCGCCAGCAGCTTGGGGGCCGGGGAGTACCAAGAGACCCAGTACTTC. Amino acids: CASSLGAGEYQETQYF.